This T cell receptor (beta chain) stems from a study of T cells in Graves' hyperthyroidism and ophthalmopathy (dated 2019 in TCRdb). For context, the study as a whole: Peripheral blood was sampled at the time of initial diagnosis, prior to any treatment. To identify distinguishing TCR V-J signatures, a discovery cohort of around 100 patients was used, comprising 43 with Graves' ophthalmopathy and around 60 with stable Graves' hyperthyroidism. Whether ophthalmopathy could be predicted prospectively was tested in an independent validation cohort made up of under 20 hyperthyroidism patients plus 17 patients who later progressed to ophthalmopathy. The 75 to 100 discovery patients were divided at random into training and test sets in a 7:3 ratio. In addition, the study compared T-cell repertoires in thyroid tissue and in blood from six Graves' hyperthyroidism patients. Following sampling, methimazole starting at 30 mg daily was given to hyperthyroidism patients, and high-dose intravenous methylprednisolone was given to ophthalmopathy patients. According to the paper, TCR Vbeta CDR3 sequencing was carried out on 135 peripheral blood samples, which came from fewer than 50 ophthalmopathy, under 80 hyperthyroidism and roughly 17 progressor patients. General findings and caveats noted by the study authors: In validation, the model predicted progression to ophthalmopathy a median of approximately 6.6 months before onset, with approximately 71% sensitivity and about 72% specificity. Most expanded thyroid clonotypes (frequency above 0.001) were also detected in blood, a finding suggesting that blood repertoires may reflect thyroid immune responses. Ophthalmopathy was separated from stable hyperthyroidism by a 13 V-J signature model, with over 85% sensitivity and just over 81% specificity obtained in cross-validation and 80%/75% obtained in testing. No statistical method was used to fix the sample size in advance, and group allocation was not hidden from the investigators.

V is shortened by 5 bases, J by 7 bases, and the region joining them spans 13 bases. For CDR1 and CDR2, the germline V gene lists SQVTM and ANQGSEA. Including the terminal cysteine and phenylalanine, the CDR3 comprises 12 residues. Only the CDR3 DNA is retained, 36 bases long and in frame from the first base. Remarks on this clonotype: Its antigen is still unknown. Base qualities are not recorded, but no much larger clone differs from it by a single base.

Amplification of TCR beta CDR3 regions was carried out from RNA transcripts. The first round of RT-PCR for the TCR CDR3 was performed with the HTBI primer set and the Qiagen OneStep RT-PCR kit. Libraries were constructed in a second round of multiplex PCR, after which size selection and purification were performed. Paired-end sequencing of the libraries was performed with 100 bp reads on an Illumina HiSeq2000. As for the original processing: SOAPnuke was used to process the raw data, removing reads that contained adapters or uncalled bases, had a mean Phred below 15, or lacked an exact match to the constant primer or identifier. COPE v1.2.5 was used to merge the high-quality paired reads, and each unique nucleotide sequence was defined as a clonotype. Clonotypes were aligned to IMGT TRBV, TRBD and TRBJ reference segments using MiTCR v1.1. Analysis was restricted to V-J combinations with a frequency above 0.0001, which covered 99% to 99.2% of repertoires. The TCS score was defined as F50 (clonal expansion) divided by E x V (chaos), with BLOSUM62-based TCRdist calculated between CDR3 peptides within each V-J. Welch's t-statistics and random forest reduced around 510 V-J features to about 12, which were used in a naive Bayes classifier (R e1071). In TCRdb, the public reads were trimmed at Q25 with fastp and aligned with MiXCR, with productive beta chains retained. Entries are consolidated by CDR3 protein sequence, retaining the most common genes and DNA. The V and J calls follow TCRdb's processing rather than the paper's. The sample table shows 500,000 to 700,000 distinct CDR3 sequences, and 16% are seen once. The ten biggest clones cover roughly 18% of the sample.

Graves' hyperthyroidism was defined as stable when no progression to ophthalmopathy occurred over 18 months of follow-up. Hyperthyroidism patients were newly diagnosed, had a disease duration of under 2 months, and were aged 18 to 65 years. Exclusion was applied to patients with uncontrolled infections, other autoimmune diseases, pregnancy or lactation. Diagnoses were established on the basis of clinical symptoms, serum thyroxine and TRAb, thyroid ultrasound, and orbital computed tomography. PBMCs were separated from roughly 10 ml of fresh peripheral blood using Ficoll-Paque density gradient centrifugation. Trizol reagent was used to extract total RNA, and RNA quality was then checked on an Agilent 2100 Bioanalyzer.

The sequenced sample consisted of blood. This clonotype originated in a woman between 18 and 29 years old with Graves' hyperthyroidism. Here the chain combines TRBV29-1 and TRBJ2-3; the D gene identity is not certain. The nucleotide sequence is TGCAGCGTTACCCGGGCCGACTATACGCAGTATTTT. It translates to CSVTRADYTQYF.